The 23 T cell receptor beta chains reported below all come from one sample, sequenced in a study of radiation and T cells in renal cell carcinoma. Time point reported: baseline pretreatment blood. This sample's treatment: 15 Gy SBRT to primary tumor, nephrectomy 4 weeks later. TCRdb keeps only in-frame clones here, not all; method: immunoSEQ multiplex PCR. The sample records roughly 100,000 clones, about 88% being singletons. Sequenced here: blood, sampled from a patient whose treatment included radiotherapy and nephrectomy. The source is a man over 45 with renal cell carcinoma.

The rearrangement links TRBV30 to TRBJ2-7, with D hard to call. The CDR3 totals 14 residues. Germline values: CDR1 GTSNPN, CDR2 SVGIG (reference sequence). The V and J ends lost 3 bases and 4 bases respectively, with 16 bases between them. The CDR3 DNA follows: TGTGCCTGGAGCAAAGGACGGTCGTTATACGAGCAGTACTTC. Protein sequence: CAWSKGRSLYEQYF.

A few counts support this clone. The CDR3 spells CASSHWAGSGNTIYF. The CDR3 DNA reads TGTGCCAGCAGCCACTGGGCCGGCTCTGGAAACACCATATATTTT. V usage is TRBV7-6 and J usage is TRBJ1-3; no firm D call. The CDR3 spans 15 residues. The V end lost 5 bases, the J end lost 0 bases, and 11 bases lay between the germline ends. Germline V gene sequence: CDR1 SGHVS, CDR2 FNYEAQ.

This chain links TRBV7-3 with TRBJ2-2, with D possibly being TRBD1 or TRBD2 (6 bases each). CDR3 length equals 15 residues. Per germline, CDR1 SGHTA and CDR2 FQGTGA. Trimming stripped 2 bases from V and 4 bases from J, with 11 bases between. For the CDR3, the DNA is TGTGCCAGCAGCTTAGAGGGGGGCGTCACCGGGGAGCTGTTTTTT. Protein sequence: CASSLEGGVTGELFF.

The chain joins TRBV7-9 to TRBJ1-2; D remains ambiguous. The length of the CDR3 is 12 residues. Germline V gene lookup returns CDR1 SEHNR and CDR2 FQNEAQ (reference sequence). The V gene lost 1 base and the J gene lost 7 bases, with 7 bases spanning the gap. The CDR3 protein is CASSLEHPGYTF. In DNA form, the CDR3 reads TGTGCCAGCAGCTTAGAACACCCTGGCTACACCTTC.

This chain joins TRBV28 and TRBJ2-7, with TRBD2 identical over 7 bases. V lost 4 bases, J lost 0 bases, and 12 bases stayed unmatched. Germline V gene lookup returns CDR1 MDHEN and CDR2 SYDVKM. The CDR3 is 17 amino acids. This CDR3 is CASSYTIASGTSYEQYF. CDR3 nucleotides: TGTGCCAGCAGTTACACTATTGCCAGCGGGACCTCCTACGAGCAGTACTTC.

The chain combines TRBV6-1 with TRBJ1-5; D call uncertain. This CDR3 comprises 15 residues. The germline V and J ends were trimmed by 4 bases and 0 bases, with 10 bases remaining between them. Germline V lookup: CDR1 MNHNS, CDR2 SASEGT. The CDR3 DNA is TGTGCCAGCAGTGGGGTCAGATTTAGCAATCAGCCCCAGCATTTT. Translation: CASSGVRFSNQPQHF.

J is TRBJ2-2 and V is TRBV9; weak D call: TRBD1 (6 bases). The CDR3 extends over 17 amino acids. CDR1 SGDLS and CDR2 YYNGEE come from the germline V gene. V dropped 3 bases and J dropped 3 bases, with 18 bases sitting between them. In nucleotides, the CDR3 is TGTGCCAGCAGCGGCCCCCCTGGGGGCGTGGACACCGGGGAGCTGTTTTTT. This gives the protein CASSGPPGGVDTGELFF.

This chain connects TRBV6-5 to TRBJ2-5, with 8 bases matching TRBD2. The junction had 12 bases not matched to a gene; V was cut back by 7 bases and J by 5 bases. Germline loops: CDR1 MNHEY, CDR2 SVGAGI. The CDR3 spans 15 residues. The CDR3 region is CASNTMGLDQETQYF. CDR3 DNA: TGTGCCAGCAATACAATGGGACTAGATCAGGAGACCCAGTACTTC.

V is TRBV27 and J is TRBJ2-7; 10 bases match TRBD2. Germline trimming cut 5 bases from V and 3 bases from J; bases unmatched to any gene: 7. This CDR3 has 15 amino acids. CDR1 is MNHEY and CDR2 is SMNVEV in the germline V gene (reference sequence). The CDR3 protein is CASSPRTSGFYEQYF. CDR3 nucleotide sequence: TGTGCCAGCAGTCCCCGGACTAGCGGTTTCTACGAGCAGTACTTC.

This clone was detected only a few times. V is TRBV15 and J is TRBJ1-5; the match to TRBD1 covers 7 bases. Germline V gene lookup returns CDR1 LNHNV and CDR2 YYDKDF (reference sequence). J lost 5 bases, V lost 3 bases, and 10 bases had no gene match. The CDR3 covers 16 residues. CDR3 sequence reads: CATSSGGTAPYQPQHF. CDR3 DNA: TGTGCCACCAGCAGCGGGGGGACAGCCCCATATCAGCCCCAGCATTTT.

The CDR3 reads CASSITQSSYNEQFF. The DNA for the CDR3 is TGTGCCAGTAGTATTACCCAGAGCTCCTACAATGAGCAGTTCTTC. The rearrangement links TRBV19 to TRBJ2-1; D not resolved. The CDR3 covers 15 residues. Per germline, CDR1 LNHDA and CDR2 SQIVND (reference sequence). V gave up 3 bases and J gave up 0 bases, with 9 bases separating them.

CDR3 residues: CASSPGQIYSNQPQHF. The CDR3 DNA reads TGTGCCAGTAGTCCCGGACAGATTTATAGCAATCAGCCCCAGCATTTT. The chain uses TRBV19 and TRBJ1-5; perhaps TRBD1 as D (6 bases). V shed 5 bases and J shed 0 bases, with 14 bases lying between them. Germline CDR1 is LNHDA and CDR2 is SQIVND (reference sequence). This CDR3 region has 16 residues.

The chain employs TRBV5-4 and TRBJ2-3, with 8 bases matching TRBD2. Germline values: CDR1 SGHNT, CDR2 YYREEE (reference sequence). V dropped 2 bases and J dropped 3; count of bases not matched to a gene: 5. CDR3 length equals 15 residues. The CDR3 DNA follows: TGTGCCAGCAGCTTATTTGCGGGAGGTACAGATACGCAGTATTTT. This gives the protein CASSLFAGGTDTQYF.

The chain has TRBV5-1 and TRBJ2-3; no definite D call. The CDR3 length is 14 residues. V was pared by 4 bases and J by 1 base, with 10 bases between. Germline V gene sequence: CDR1 SGHRS, CDR2 YFSETQ. CDR3 nucleotide sequence: TGCGCCAGCAGCCCAACCTACCGCACAGATACGCAGTATTTT. It yields the protein CASSPTYRTDTQYF.

This clone has more than one count but fewer than ten. The rearrangement links TRBV28 to TRBJ1-1, with 8 bases aligning to TRBD1. The V gene's germline CDR1 is MDHEN and CDR2 SYDVKM. V trimming: 8 bases; J trimming: 0 bases; junction bases outside the gene matches: 8. The CDR3 is 15 residues long. The CDR3 sequence is CASLQGGAVNTEAFF. As DNA, the CDR3 is TGTGCCAGCCTACAGGGGGGGGCGGTGAACACTGAAGCTTTCTTT.

The chain links TRBV6-5 to TRBJ2-2, with D maybe TRBD2 (5 bases). V gave up 2 bases and J gave up 4 bases, with 11 bases separating them. The CDR3 has 15 residues. Germline values: CDR1 MNHEY, CDR2 SVGAGI. The CDR3 loop reads CASSYDSRGTGELFF. The CDR3 nucleotides read TGTGCCAGCAGTTACGATAGTCGGGGCACCGGGGAGCTGTTTTTT.

The CDR3 here is CASSLARGGNEKLFF. In nucleotides, the CDR3 is TGTGCCAGCAGCTTGGCCAGGGGAGGTAATGAAAAACTGTTTTTT. The chain carries TRBV5-4 and TRBJ1-4; D is perhaps TRBD1 (6 bases). The CDR3 spans 15 residues. Germline values: CDR1 SGHNT, CDR2 YYREEE (reference sequence). The V end was cut by 0 bases, the J end by 4 bases, with 10 bases between.

V is TRBV11-3 and J is TRBJ2-5; weak D call: TRBD1 (5 bases). This CDR3 is 13 amino acids long. The germline V and J ends were trimmed by 3 bases and 3 bases, with 8 bases remaining between them. Germline CDR1 reads SGHNT; CDR2 reads YENEEA. The CDR3 sequence: CASSLTVEETQYF. The CDR3 nucleotides are TGTGCCAGCAGCTTGACAGTTGAAGAGACCCAGTACTTC.

V is TRBV12-5 and J is TRBJ1-1, with a possible D match to TRBD1 (6 bases). V was pared by 6 bases and J by 2 bases, with 13 bases between. The CDR3 is 14 residues long. Per the germline V gene, CDR1 is LGHNT and CDR2 is FRNRAP. DNA for the CDR3: TGTGCTAGTGGGCGGGACACCCCTAACACTGAAGCTTTCTTT. Amino acids: CASGRDTPNTEAFF.

The V gene is TRBV19, the J gene TRBJ2-2; 9 bases line up with TRBD1. V trimming: 8 bases; J trimming: 6 bases; junction bases outside the gene matches: 7. The CDR3 consists of 14 residues. Germline V gene lookup returns CDR1 LNHDA and CDR2 SQIVND (reference sequence). The CDR3 spells CASSLDRGAGELFF. In nucleotides, the CDR3 is TGTGCCAGTTCCCTTGACAGGGGGGCCGGGGAGCTGTTTTTT.

The CDR3 here is CASTSRPNNEQFF. The CDR3 coding sequence is TGTGCCAGCACCAGTCGGCCCAACAATGAGCAGTTCTTC. The chain is built from TRBV7-2 and TRBJ2-1, with no clear D. This CDR3 comprises 13 residues. V dropped 7 bases and J dropped 5 bases, with 12 bases sitting between them. The germline CDR1 and CDR2 sequences are SGHTA and FQGNSA.

The V gene is TRBV5-1, the J gene TRBJ2-5; unclear D gene. Germline V gene data show CDR1 as SGHRS and CDR2 as YFSETQ. Trimming stripped 4 bases from V and 1 base from J, with 14 bases between. This CDR3 region has 15 residues. The CDR3 bases are TGCGCCAGCAGCAACTCTATAGCCGTCCAAGAGACCCAGTACTTC. Translation: CASSNSIAVQETQYF.

The V gene is TRBV19, the J gene TRBJ2-1; possibly TRBD1 for D (6 bases). CDR3 length equals 18 residues. The V end lost 5 bases, the J end lost 4 bases, and 24 bases lay between the germline ends. CDR1 and CDR2 from the germline V gene are LNHDA and SQIVND (reference sequence). The CDR3: CASSGGVKDSWLYNEQFF. DNA of the CDR3: TGTGCCAGTAGTGGAGGAGTAAAGGACAGCTGGTTGTACAATGAGCAGTTCTTC.